This T cell receptor beta chain comes out of a study of OX40 agonist ivuxolimab in advanced cancers. Study overall: Therapy given before enrollment (anti-PD-1, anti-PD-L1 or anti-CTLA-4) was allowed, and 40% had some.

Libraries were prepared by immunoSEQ multiplex PCR; TCRdb keeps only in-frame clonotypes and omits some of them. The table has over 65,000 clones, 92% seen once; the top ten hold about 0.54%. Notes on the study in general: Part of the nonresponder group also had normalized T-cell clonal expansion that was low. CD8+ T cells were the subset that, on average, had more expanded clones than CD4+. Among patients with partial responses at 0.1-3.0 mg/kg, clonal expansion was among the lowest.

Germline CDR1 and CDR2: MNHNY and SVGAGI (reference sequence). CDR3 length: 13 residues. V was clipped by 9 bases and J by 2 bases; unmatched bases: 5. Concerning this clone itself: The target antigen is unknown.

The clonotype originates from an adult with an advanced solid tumor such as melanoma, head and neck, liver or kidney cancer. The sample was CD4+ or CD8+ T cells sorted from blood, taken in a trial of the OX40 agonist ivuxolimab. The chain has TRBV6-6 and TRBJ2-7, with TRBD2 identical over 9 bases. This CDR3 reads CASCWTSAYEQYF. CDR3 DNA: TGTGCCAGTTGTTGGACTAGCGCCTACGAGCAGTACTTC.